This T cell receptor beta chain came from a study of blood T cell repertoires in COVID-19. Per the original methods: Estimation of nucleated cell counts relied on the amplification of reference gene primers. Only in-frame clones appear in the TCRdb table, and some are missing; sequencing was by immunoSEQ multiplex PCR. V and J calls and clone size are copied from that table; D and trimming were computed from the DNA. The sample records approximately 93,000 clones, around 86% being singletons. The CDR3 totals 11 residues. Germline-derived CDR1 and CDR2 are MDHEN and SYDVKM. With 8 bases removed from V and 9 bases from J, the gap between germline ends came to 11 bases.

V usage is TRBV28 and J usage is TRBJ2-1, with D hard to call. This clonotype originated in a human donor in a cohort sampled during active COVID-19. Sequenced material: peripheral blood. The CDR3 bases are TGTGCCAGCCGAGGCATGCGTGAGCAGTTCTTC. This translates into CASRGMREQFF.